This TCR beta chain was observed in a study of T cells in Graves' hyperthyroidism and ophthalmopathy. Study conclusions and caveats: Ophthalmopathy got predicted by the model a median around 6.6 months before its onset.

Germline assignment: CDR1 MNHEY and CDR2 SVGAGI. CDR3 length equals 12 residues. The germline V and J ends were trimmed by 6 bases and 6 bases, with 9 bases remaining between them. Patients were excluded because of uncontrolled infection, other autoimmune disease, pregnancy or lactation. The PBMCs studied were ones that came from about 10 ml fresh peripheral blood. This clonotype was counted between two and nine times. The antigen is undetermined. There were TCR beta CDR3 regions amplified from RNA transcripts. HTBI primers were the set used in a first-round RT-PCR of the TCR CDR3. TCRdb ran MiXCR on the multiplex PCR reads and lists one entry per CDR3 protein. The sample carries 700,000 to 850,000 distinct CDR3 sequences, under 45% recorded once.

Sequenced input: blood. This sequence originates from a woman between 35 and 50 years old with Graves' hyperthyroidism. The chain carries TRBV6-5 and TRBJ1-5; tentatively, D is TRBD1 (5 bases). CDR3 nucleotide sequence: TGTGCCAGCAGAACCGGGGCTCAGCCCCAGCATTTT. It yields the protein CASRTGAQPQHF.